Each of the 21 T cell receptor beta chains below was sequenced from the same sample in a study of blood T cell repertoires in COVID-19. Generated by immunoSEQ multiplex PCR, the TCRdb table keeps only in-frame clones and is missing some. This sample has 150,000 to 200,000 clones, with approximately 87% found just once. The sequenced sample consisted of peripheral blood. The receptor set was obtained from a woman in her 70s with acute or convalescent COVID-19.

This clone has just one count. This chain links TRBV10-3 with TRBJ1-2, with 7 bases fitting TRBD1. The CDR3 covers 17 residues. V was pared by 4 bases and J by 4 bases, with 15 bases of the junction left unmatched. The germline CDR1 and CDR2 sequences are ENHRY and SYGVKD. CDR3 in DNA: TGTGCCATCAGTGCGACAGGGTACCACAACTTGGGCTATGGCTACACCTTC. This encodes CAISATGYHNLGYGYTF.

This chain connects TRBV27 to TRBJ2-2; 9 bases align to TRBD2. J lost 7 bases, V lost 6 bases, and 9 bases had no gene match. CDR3 length: 15 amino acids. The V gene's germline CDR1 is MNHEY and CDR2 SMNVEV (reference sequence). The CDR3 nucleotides are TGTGCCAGCAGGTCGGCGGGGGGGCCGGGCGGGGAGCTGTTTTTT. Translated: CASRSAGGPGGELFF.

The genes are TRBV6-2 or TRBV6-3 and TRBJ2-7, with 8 bases aligning to TRBD2. Per the germline V gene, CDR1 is MNHEY and CDR2 is SVGEGT. The CDR3 runs 18 residues. The trim removed 2 bases at V and 3 bases at J, leaving 15 bases unmatched. The CDR3 region is CASSYPPGLVKGSYEQYF. The CDR3 nucleotides are TGTGCCAGCAGTTACCCTCCGGGACTAGTGAAGGGGAGCTACGAGCAGTACTTC.

In this sample, this clone turned up a few times. The rearrangement links TRBV28 to TRBJ2-1; tentatively, D is TRBD1 (5 bases). The CDR3 runs 14 residues. Looked up from germline, CDR1 is MDHEN and CDR2 is SYDVKM. V was shortened by 5 bases and J by 4 bases, with 12 bases between the two germline ends. The CDR3 loop reads CASSTTRQYNEQFF. CDR3 nucleotide sequence: TGTGCCAGCAGTACGACCCGACAGTACAATGAGCAGTTCTTC.

The chain has TRBV19 and TRBJ1-5; 7 bases align to TRBD1. Per germline, CDR1 LNHDA and CDR2 SQIVND (reference sequence). J was trimmed by 0 bases and V by 5 bases; bases with no gene match: 10. The CDR3 is made up of 17 amino acids. CDR3 residues: CASSVMGQSNSNQPQHF. DNA for the CDR3: TGTGCCAGTAGTGTTATGGGACAGTCTAATAGCAATCAGCCCCAGCATTTT.

V gene TRBV2 combines with J gene TRBJ2-7; 7 nucleotides align to TRBD2. Germline V gene sequence: CDR1 SNHLY, CDR2 FYNNEI. V trimming: 4 bases; J trimming: 3 bases; junction bases outside the gene matches: 6. The CDR3 consists of 14 residues. The CDR3: CASSAQGGGYEQYF. The CDR3 DNA follows: TGTGCCAGCAGTGCTCAGGGCGGGGGCTACGAGCAGTACTTC.

This clone has more than one count but fewer than ten. The chain recombines TRBV5-5 with TRBJ1-2; D is ambiguous. V lost 0 bases and J 3 bases, leaving 3 bases between the germline ends. Germline-derived CDR1 and CDR2 are SGHKS and YYEKEE (reference sequence). The CDR3 contains 12 residues. The CDR3: CASSLADYGYTF. The CDR3 DNA is TGTGCCAGCAGCTTGGCCGACTATGGCTACACCTTC.

The V gene is TRBV7-2, the J gene TRBJ1-4, with 9 bases fitting TRBD1. Germline loops: CDR1 SGHTA, CDR2 FQGNSA. Germline trimming cut 5 bases from V and 7 bases from J; bases unmatched to any gene: 5. The CDR3 spans 14 residues. The CDR3 is CASSPRQGVEKLFF. The CDR3 bases are TGTGCCAGCAGCCCCAGACAGGGGGTTGAAAAACTGTTTTTT. Based on the CDR3 plus reference TRBV7-2 and TRBJ1-4, the full variable domain is GAGVSQSPSNKVTEKGKDVELRCDPISGHTALYWYRQSLGQGLEFLIYFQGNSAPDKSGLPSDRFSAERTGGSVSTLTIQRTQQEDSAVYLCASSPRQGVEKLFFGSGTQLSVL.

This rearrangement joins TRBV28 to TRBJ1-2; no definite D call. This CDR3 has 14 residues. The V end lost 6 bases, the J end lost 0 bases, and 11 bases lay between the germline ends. The germline CDR1 and CDR2 sequences are MDHEN and SYDVKM. DNA for the CDR3: TGTGCCAGCAGACGCCGGGAGACTAACTATGGCTACACCTTC. It encodes CASRRRETNYGYTF.

The chain recombines TRBV3-1 (or the pseudogene TRBV3-2) with TRBJ2-2, with 11 bases identical to TRBD1. The CDR3 contains 16 residues. The V and J ends lost 5 bases and 4 bases, in that order; junction bases with no gene match: 6. Germline lookup yields CDR1 LGHDT and CDR2 YNNKEL (reference sequence). The CDR3 sequence is CASSFAGTGGTGELFF. The CDR3 nucleotides are TGTGCCAGCAGCTTCGCCGGGACAGGGGGCACCGGGGAGCTGTTTTTT.

The chain links TRBV6-4 to TRBJ2-6, with TRBD1 matching over 11 bases. This CDR3 has 17 amino acids. After removal of 2 bases from V and 1 base from J, the junction contained 1 base not matched to a gene. Germline values: CDR1 MRHNA, CDR2 SNTAGT. In nucleotides, the CDR3 is TGTGCCAGCAGTGACCGGGACAGGGGGTCTGGGGCCAACGTCCTGACTTTC. It specifies CASSDRDRGSGANVLTF.

The chain links TRBV7-2 to TRBJ2-2, with 15 bases lining up with TRBD2. The trim removed 5 bases at V and 6 bases at J, leaving 4 bases unmatched. CDR1 is SGHTA, CDR2 FQGNSA, per germline. The CDR3 is 16 residues long. CDR3 sequence: CASSQGLAGGPGELFF. DNA for the CDR3: TGTGCCAGCAGCCAAGGACTAGCGGGAGGGCCCGGGGAGCTGTTTTTT.

The genes are TRBV6-2 or TRBV6-3 and TRBJ1-5, with a possible D match to TRBD1 (5 bases). The V gene's germline CDR1 is MNHEY and CDR2 SVGEGT. This CDR3 comprises 17 residues. Between the trimmed V and J ends, which lost 6 bases and 2 bases, there was a span of 20 bases. CDR3 sequence (DNA): TGTGCCAGCAGCCCTACCGGGGGAGCTAGGGGCAATCAGCCCCAGCATTTT. Translation gives CASSPTGGARGNQPQHF.

This clone was picked up a small number of times. The chain joins TRBV10-2 to TRBJ2-1, with 7 nucleotides matching TRBD1. After removal of 8 bases from V and 6 bases from J, the junction contained 10 bases not matched to a gene. Germline CDR1 WSHSY, CDR2 SAAADI. The CDR3 totals 14 residues. The CDR3 loop reads CASDWTGGRNEQFF. CDR3 nucleotides: TGCGCCAGCGATTGGACAGGAGGTCGCAATGAGCAGTTCTTC.

V gene TRBV6-5 combines with J gene TRBJ2-5; D is ambiguous. Trimming stripped 0 bases from V and 4 bases from J, with 12 bases between. Germline CDR1 and CDR2: MNHEY and SVGAGI. This CDR3 has 15 residues. In DNA form, the CDR3 reads TGTGCCAGCAGTTACTCCTGGAGTCAGCTAGAGACCCAGTACTTC. This encodes CASSYSWSQLETQYF.

The rearrangement uses TRBV7-9 and TRBJ2-5, with a tentative D call TRBD1 (5 bases). Trimming left V 5 bases short and J 1 base short, with 14 bases between. There are 15 residues in the CDR3. In germline, CDR1 is SEHNR, CDR2 FQNEAQ (reference sequence). CDR3 bases: TGTGCCAGCAGCCGAGACAGAGCATTCCAAGAGACCCAGTACTTC. This sequence encodes CASSRDRAFQETQYF.

The chain couples TRBV7-9 to TRBJ1-2; possibly TRBD1 for D (5 bases). V was pared by 5 bases and J by 0 bases, with 13 bases between. Per the germline V gene, CDR1 is SEHNR and CDR2 is FQNEAQ (reference sequence). This CDR3 has 15 amino acids. CDR3 DNA sequence: TGTGCCAGCAGCCTTAGGGGCACAACTAACTATGGCTACACCTTC. This sequence encodes CASSLRGTTNYGYTF.

The CDR3 DNA reads TGTGCCAGTAGTATTCCGGGGGGCTCCACACTGAAGGCTTTCTTT. As protein: CASSIPGGSTLKAFF. The V call is TRBV19, the J call TRBJ1-1; TRBD1 might be the D (6 bases). Trimming stripped 3 bases from V and 11 bases from J, with 22 bases between. The CDR3 totals 15 residues. From germline, CDR1 is LNHDA and CDR2 SQIVND (reference sequence).

This chain connects TRBV7-2 to TRBJ1-1; 7 nucleotides align to TRBD1. J was trimmed by 4 bases and V by 4 bases; bases with no gene match: 15. CDR3 length equals 17 residues. Looked up from germline, CDR1 is SGHTA and CDR2 is FQGNSA. The CDR3 spells CASSWMRDSFVATEAFF. In DNA, the CDR3 is TGTGCCAGCAGCTGGATGCGGGACAGCTTTGTAGCCACTGAAGCTTTCTTT.

The rearrangement joins TRBV28 to TRBJ2-1; 8 bases line up with TRBD2. CDR3 length: 15 residues. From germline, CDR1 is MDHEN and CDR2 SYDVKM. V lost 5 bases, J lost 3 bases, and 6 bases stayed unmatched. For the CDR3, the DNA is TGTGCCAGCAGTCCCCCCGGGACTAGCTACAATGAGCAGTTCTTC. Encoded protein: CASSPPGTSYNEQFF.

The CDR3 nucleotides read TGTGCCAGCAGCGAGACAGGGAGCGGTTCACCCCTCCACTTT. It encodes CASSETGSGSPLHF. The rearrangement joins TRBV6-5 to TRBJ1-6, with 7 nucleotides matching TRBD1. Trimming took 6 bases from V and 9 from J; bases not matched to a gene: 8. The CDR3 totals 14 residues. CDR1 is MNHEY and CDR2 is SVGAGI in the germline V gene.